This T cell receptor (beta chain) comes out of a study of blood T cell repertoires in COVID-19. The wider study: Donors in the United States, Italy and Spain gave samples during acute or convalescent COVID-19. Nucleic acid was either cDNA or gDNA, and it came from T cells, B-cell-depleted T cells, or PBMCs.

CDR3 length: 13 residues. Germline V gene data show CDR1 as KGHSH and CDR2 as LQKENI. The V end was cut by 3 bases, the J end by 2 bases, with 8 bases between. In the study's own analysis: Reference gene primer amplification gave estimated nucleated cell counts. Profiling relied on immunoSEQ multiplex PCR, and the TCRdb table lists in-frame clones only, not all of them. V and J calls and clone size are as listed in that table; D and trimming were resolved from the DNA. Among 130,000 to 150,000 clones, under 90% were seen once, and the ten largest hold approximately 3.5%. The gene calls are TRBV18 and TRBJ2-7; tentative D call: TRBD1 (5 bases). What was sequenced was peripheral blood. This TCR came from a man aged 70 or older who had recovered from COVID-19. In nucleotides, the CDR3 is TGTGCCAGCTCACCTGACAGTACCTACGAGCAGTACTTC. Translated, it gives CASSPDSTYEQYF. The variable domain in full, with the rest retrieved from reference TRBV18 and TRBJ2-7, is NAGVMQNPRHLVRRRGQEARLRCSPMKGHSHVYWYRQLPEEGLKFMVYLQKENIIDESGMPKERFSAEFPKEGPSILRIQQVVRGDSAAYFCASSPDSTYEQYFGPGTRLTVT.